This T cell receptor (beta chain) is drawn from a study of metastatic and nonmetastatic thyroid tumors. Study details: The study looked at repertoires side by side in blood and in tumor or nodule tissue from malignant and benign thyroid patients. General study findings and limits: Significantly greater TCR beta diversity was reportedly found in malignant thyroid tumors than in benign nodules (in blood and tumor).

In this sample, this clone turned up many times. Its antigen is undetermined. TCRdb re-clonotyped the PCR reads via MiXCR. Of about 47,000 clones listed, about 25% are singletons. From germline, CDR1 is MRHNA and CDR2 SNTAGT. This CDR3 contains 13 residues. V was cut by 3 bases and J by 6 bases, with 8 bases left in between. Treatment of any kind had been given to no patient before thyroid surgery. The gene calls are TRBV6-4 and TRBJ2-2; weak D call: TRBD2 (5 bases). Material for sequencing was blood. This clonotype was obtained from a male donor with papillary thyroid cancer or a benign thyroid nodule (not recorded which). Some clones in this sample may be carry-over from other donors' samples. The DNA for the CDR3 is TGTGCCAGCAGTGAAACTAGTTCCGGGGAGCTGTTTTTT. This sequence encodes CASSETSSGELFF.